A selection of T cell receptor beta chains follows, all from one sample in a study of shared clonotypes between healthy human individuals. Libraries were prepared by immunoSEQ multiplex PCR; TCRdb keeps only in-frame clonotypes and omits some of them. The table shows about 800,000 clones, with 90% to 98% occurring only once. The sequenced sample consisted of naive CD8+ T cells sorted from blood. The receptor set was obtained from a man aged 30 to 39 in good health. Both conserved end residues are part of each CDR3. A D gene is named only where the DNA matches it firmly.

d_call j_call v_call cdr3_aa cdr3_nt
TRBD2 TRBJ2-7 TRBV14 CASSPWGSGSYEQYF TGTGCCAGCAGCCCTTGGGGTAGCGGGAGCTACGAGCAGTACTTC
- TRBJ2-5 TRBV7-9 CASSPSQETQYF TGTGCCAGCAGCCCGAGCCAAGAGACCCAGTACTTC
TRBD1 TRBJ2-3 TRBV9 CASSATGPSTDTQYF TGTGCCAGCAGCGCGACAGGGCCTAGCACAGATACGCAGTATTTT
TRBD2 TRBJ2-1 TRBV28 CASSLRFSGGRNYNEQFF TGTGCCAGCAGTTTAAGGTTCAGCGGCGGGAGAAACTACAATGAGCAGTTCTTC
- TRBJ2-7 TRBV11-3 CASSLRGRDEQYF TGTGCCAGCAGCCTAAGGGGAAGGGACGAGCAGTACTTC
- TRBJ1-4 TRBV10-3 CAISDGTDEKLFF TGTGCCATCAGTGATGGGACGGACGAAAAACTGTTTTTT
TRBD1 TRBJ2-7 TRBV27 CASSFPGQGHEQYF TGTGCCAGCAGTTTCCCGGGACAGGGGCATGAGCAGTACTTC
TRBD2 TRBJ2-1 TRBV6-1 CASSAAGVTHNEQFF TGTGCCAGCAGTGCTGCGGGAGTAACCCACAATGAGCAGTTCTTC
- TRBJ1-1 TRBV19 CASSIGGVNTEAFF TGTGCCAGTAGTATAGGTGGAGTGAACACTGAAGCTTTCTTT
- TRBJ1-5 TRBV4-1 CAARTGDQPQHF TGCGCCGCCCGGACGGGCGATCAGCCCCAGCATTTT
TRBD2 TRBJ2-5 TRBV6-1 CASMDGRVQETQYF TGTGCCAGCATGGACGGGAGGGTACAAGAGACCCAGTACTTC
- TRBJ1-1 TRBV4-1 CASSPLPNTEAFF TGCGCCAGCAGCCCTTTGCCGAACACTGAAGCTTTCTTT
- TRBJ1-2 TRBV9 CASSVEPPPTGIVYGYTF TGTGCCAGCAGCGTAGAGCCCCCCCCCACAGGGATTGTCTATGGCTACACCTTC
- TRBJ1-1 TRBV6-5 CASAPGQNTEAFF TGTGCCAGCGCCCCCGGACAGAACACTGAAGCTTTCTTT
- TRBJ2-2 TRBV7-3 CASSYRVNGELFF TGTGCCAGCAGCTATAGGGTGAACGGGGAGCTGTTTTTT
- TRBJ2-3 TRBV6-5 CASTPDPGSADTQYF TGTGCCAGCACTCCAGACCCAGGTAGTGCAGATACGCAGTATTTT
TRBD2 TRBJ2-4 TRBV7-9 CASSLVPSGSLDIQYF TGTGCCAGCAGCTTAGTCCCTAGCGGGAGCTTGGACATTCAGTACTTC
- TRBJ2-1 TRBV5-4 CASSFGADYNEQFF TGTGCCAGCAGCTTCGGCGCAGACTACAATGAGCAGTTCTTC
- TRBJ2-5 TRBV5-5 CASSLPKGEETQYF TGTGCCAGCAGCTTGCCTAAGGGAGAAGAGACCCAGTACTTC
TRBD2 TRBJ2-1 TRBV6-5 CASRTRLAAYNEQFF TGTGCCAGCAGGACAAGACTAGCCGCCTACAATGAGCAGTTCTTC
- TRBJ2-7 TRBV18 CASSPSEGVEAYEQYF TGTGCCAGCTCACCTTCCGAGGGGGTCGAGGCCTACGAGCAGTACTTC